This entry describes one TCR beta chain. This sample was taken from a study of shared clonotypes between healthy human individuals. For the study at large: Two female and a few male donors aged 18 to 49 were enrolled. Each donor's CD8 memory used one plate, CD8 naive two, each CD4 subset three.

V lost 3 bases, J lost 5 bases, and 11 bases lay in between. The germline V gene has CDR1 SNHLY and CDR2 FYNNEI. CDR3 length: 14 amino acids. Terminally differentiated effector memory CD45RA+ cells were left out of the naive CD8 fraction, which was CD45RO-negative and positively selected for CCR7. Tens of thousands of T cell genomes (around 190 ng DNA) went into each sorted-subset replicate. Measured with immunoSEQ multiplex PCR; TCRdb has only the in-frame clones, and not every one. The sample includes around 2.1 million clones, 90% to 95% of them seen just once. Specimen: naive CD8+ T cells from PBMCs. The TCR sequence derives from a man between 18 and 29 years old in good health. Some clones in this sample may be carry-over from other donors' samples. The chain couples TRBV2 to TRBJ1-5; unclear D gene. The CDR3 DNA reads as TGTGCCAGCAGTGATTGGGCCTCGTATCAGCCCCAGCATTTT. Translation: CASSDWASYQPQHF.